Here is one T cell receptor beta chain with its context. This sample is drawn from a study of T cell changes during pregnancy in multiple sclerosis. Data came from immunoSEQ multiplex PCR; TCRdb stores just in-frame clones and leaves some out. The sample consists of around 19,000 clones, roughly 88% of them appearing once. The germline V gene has CDR1 LNHDA and CDR2 SQIVND (reference sequence). The CDR3 runs 14 residues. The junction had 5 bases not matched to a gene; V was cut back by 7 bases and J by 5 bases. The source was CD8+ T cells from peripheral blood mononuclear cells, collected after pregnancy. The chain links TRBV19 to TRBJ2-1; 10 bases are a match to TRBD1. The TCR was taken from a female donor in good health, enrolled as a control in a pregnancy study. Written as DNA, the CDR3 is TGTGCCAGTAAAAGACAGGGGGCGAACAATGAGCAGTTCTTC. It codes for CASKRQGANNEQFF.